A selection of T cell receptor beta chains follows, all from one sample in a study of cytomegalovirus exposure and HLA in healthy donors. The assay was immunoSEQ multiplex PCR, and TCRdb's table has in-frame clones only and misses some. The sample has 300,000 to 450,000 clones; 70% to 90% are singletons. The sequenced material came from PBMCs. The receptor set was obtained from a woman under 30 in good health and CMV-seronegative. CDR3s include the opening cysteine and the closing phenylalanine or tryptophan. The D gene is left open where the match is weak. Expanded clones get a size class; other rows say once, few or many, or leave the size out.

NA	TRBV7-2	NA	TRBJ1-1	CASSYQGGAEAFF	TGTGCCAGCAGCTATCAGGGAGGGGCTGAAGCTTTCTTT
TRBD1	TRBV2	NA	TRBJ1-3	CASSEAGTGGGNTIYF	TGTGCCAGCAGTGAAGCGGGGACAGGGGGGGGAAACACCATATATTTT
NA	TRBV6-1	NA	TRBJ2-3	CASSELGTDTQYF	TGTGCCAGCAGTGAACTAGGCACAGATACGCAGTATTTT
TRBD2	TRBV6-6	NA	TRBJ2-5	CAIAGGRSGETQYF	TGTGCTATAGCGGGAGGTCGTTCTGGGGAGACCCAGTACTTC
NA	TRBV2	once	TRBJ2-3	CASGEHRVVKSDTQYF	TGTGCCAGCGGGGAACACAGGGTAGTTAAAAGCGATACGCAGTATTTT
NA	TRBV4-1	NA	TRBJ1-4	CASSQAAGPSKLFF	TGCGCCAGCAGCCAAGCGGCAGGGCCCTCGAAACTGTTTTTT
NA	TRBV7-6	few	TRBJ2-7	CASSLGGTGSYEQYF	TGTGCCAGCAGCTTGGGCGGGACGGGGTCCTACGAGCAGTACTTC
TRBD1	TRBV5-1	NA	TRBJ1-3	CASSIGQGGTGNTIYF	TGCGCCAGCAGCATAGGACAGGGTGGTACTGGAAACACCATATATTTT
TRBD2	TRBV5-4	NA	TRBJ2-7	CASSYTPRWGRDEQYF	TGTGCCAGCAGCTACACCCCTCGTTGGGGGAGGGACGAGCAGTACTTC
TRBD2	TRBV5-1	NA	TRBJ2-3	CASSLDISGGAKGTQYF	TGCGCCAGCAGCTTGGACATAAGCGGGGGGGCCAAGGGTACGCAGTATTTT
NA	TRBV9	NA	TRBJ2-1	CASSVGQWAYNEQFF	TGTGCCAGCAGCGTTGGGCAATGGGCCTACAATGAGCAGTTCTTC
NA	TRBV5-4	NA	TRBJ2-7	CASSLAAGLSPYEQYF	TGTGCCAGCAGCTTGGCCGCGGGGCTTTCCCCCTACGAGCAGTACTTC
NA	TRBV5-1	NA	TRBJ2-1	CASSLGEATYNEQFF	TGCGCCAGCAGCTTAGGGGAGGCAACCTACAATGAGCAGTTCTTC
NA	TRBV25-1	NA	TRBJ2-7	CASSLGGRPYEQYF	TGTGCCAGCAGTTTGGGGGGAAGGCCCTACGAGCAGTACTTC
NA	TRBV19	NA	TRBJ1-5	CASSITRDQPQHF	TGTGCCAGTAGTATAACCCGGGATCAGCCCCAGCATTTT
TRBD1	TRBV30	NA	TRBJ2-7	CAWSVSQGAYEQYF	TGTGCCTGGAGTGTAAGCCAGGGGGCCTACGAGCAGTACTTC
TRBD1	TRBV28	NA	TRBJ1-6	CASSFYRQGAGSPLHF	TGTGCCAGCAGTTTTTACCGTCAGGGGGCAGGTTCACCCCTCCACTTT
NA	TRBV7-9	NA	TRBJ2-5	CASSLEVSLAGETQYF	TGTGCCAGCAGCTTAGAAGTGTCGCTAGCCGGGGAGACCCAGTACTTC
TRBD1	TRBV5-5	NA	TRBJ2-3	CASSLVTGAGDTQYF	TGTGCCAGCAGCTTGGTAACAGGGGCCGGCGATACGCAGTATTTT
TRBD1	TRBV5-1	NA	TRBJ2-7	CASSLTTGTGSYEQYF	TGCGCCAGCAGTTTAACAACCGGGACAGGGTCCTACGAGCAGTACTTC
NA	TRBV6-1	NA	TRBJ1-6	CASRAGGESPLHF	TGTGCCAGCAGAGCAGGAGGCGAGTCACCCCTCCACTTT
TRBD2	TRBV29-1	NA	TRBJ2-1	CSMRTSGNPNEQFF	TGTAGCATGAGGACTAGCGGGAACCCCAATGAGCAGTTCTTC
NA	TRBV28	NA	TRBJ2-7	CASRGGGRGPYEQYF	TGTGCCAGCAGGGGGGGTGGTCGAGGGCCCTACGAGCAGTACTTC
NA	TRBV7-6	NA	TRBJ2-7	CASSFGTGGSEQYF	TGTGCCAGCAGCTTCGGGACTGGAGGGTCCGAGCAGTACTTC
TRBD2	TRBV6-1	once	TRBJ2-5	CATRGGAVEGETQYF	TGTGCCACCCGGGGGGGGGCCGTAGAAGGAGAGACCCAGTACTTC
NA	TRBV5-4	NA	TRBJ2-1	CASSLLQRRHNEQFF	TGTGCCAGCAGCTTGCTCCAGCGCCGCCACAATGAGCAGTTCTTC
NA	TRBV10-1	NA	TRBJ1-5	CASSESENQPQHF	TGCGCCAGCAGTGAGTCGGAGAATCAGCCCCAGCATTTT
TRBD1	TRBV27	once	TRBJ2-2	CASSPRTGHTGELFF	TGTGCCAGCAGTCCCCGGACAGGGCACACCGGGGAGCTGTTTTTT
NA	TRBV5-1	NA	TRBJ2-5	CASSPQPSSQETQYF	TGCGCCAGCAGCCCACAACCTTCCTCCCAAGAGACCCAGTACTTC
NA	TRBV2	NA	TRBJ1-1	CASSSFRQPKETTEAFF	TGTGCCAGCAGCTCTTTTCGACAGCCAAAAGAGACCACTGAAGCTTTCTTT
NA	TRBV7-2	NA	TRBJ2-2	CASSLGTMNTGELFF	TGTGCCAGCAGCTTAGGGACAATGAACACCGGGGAGCTGTTTTTT
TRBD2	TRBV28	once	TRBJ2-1	CASSSLLAGNLYNEQFF	TGTGCCAGCAGTTCCCTCCTAGCGGGAAATCTTTACAATGAGCAGTTCTTC
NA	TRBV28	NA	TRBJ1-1	CASAKGLTEAFF	TGTGCCAGCGCGAAGGGGCTTACTGAAGCTTTCTTT
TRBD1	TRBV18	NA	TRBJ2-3	CASSPPDRGRDTQYF	TGTGCCAGCTCACCGCCGGACAGGGGGCGAGATACGCAGTATTTT
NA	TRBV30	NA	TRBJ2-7	CAWTRPDSPDEQYF	TGTGCCTGGACCAGACCAGACAGTCCGGACGAGCAGTACTTC
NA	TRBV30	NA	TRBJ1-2	CAWSVGWAGSNYGYTF	TGTGCCTGGAGTGTAGGCTGGGCAGGTTCTAACTATGGCTACACCTTC
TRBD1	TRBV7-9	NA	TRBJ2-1	CASSRQGVFNEQFF	TGTGCCAGCAGCCGACAGGGAGTGTTCAATGAGCAGTTCTTC
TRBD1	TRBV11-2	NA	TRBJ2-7	CASSGGTDRVLYEQYF	TGTGCCAGCAGCGGAGGGACGGACAGGGTTTTATACGAGCAGTACTTC
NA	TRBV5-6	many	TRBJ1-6	CASSLGAGDSPLHF	TGTGCCAGCAGCTTGGGGGCGGGAGATTCACCCCTCCACTTT
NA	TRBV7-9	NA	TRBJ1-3	CASSPEDRPSGNTIYF	TGTGCCAGCAGCCCGGAGGACAGACCCTCTGGAAACACCATATATTTT
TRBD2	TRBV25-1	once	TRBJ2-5	CASSSGGTQYF	TGTGCCAGCAGCTCGGGGGGGACCCAGTACTTC
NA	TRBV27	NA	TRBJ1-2	CASSLSWGENYGYTF	TGTGCCAGCAGTTTATCCTGGGGGGAGAACTATGGCTACACCTTC
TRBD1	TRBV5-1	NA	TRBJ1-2	CASSSPLRTGREGYTF	TGCGCCAGCAGCTCCCCCCTCCGGACAGGCAGGGAAGGCTACACCTTC
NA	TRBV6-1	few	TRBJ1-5	CASSIDSFNQPQHF	TGTGCCAGCAGTATCGACAGCTTCAATCAGCCCCAGCATTTT
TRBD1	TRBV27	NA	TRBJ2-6	CASSSSGTGHSGANVLTF	TGTGCCAGCAGTTCGTCCGGGACAGGGCACTCTGGGGCCAACGTCCTGACTTTC
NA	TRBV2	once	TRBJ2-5	CASSVTGSGLQETQYF	TGTGCCAGCAGCGTAACAGGGTCGGGGCTCCAAGAGACCCAGTACTTC
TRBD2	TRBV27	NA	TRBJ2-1	CASSPNQLIWSSGIGYEQFF	TGTGCCAGCAGTCCAAACCAGCTCATTTGGTCTAGCGGGATAGGCTATGAGCAGTTCTTC
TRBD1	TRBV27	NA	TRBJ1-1	CASASNRGRTEAFF	TGTGCCAGCGCATCGAACAGGGGGCGCACTGAAGCTTTCTTT
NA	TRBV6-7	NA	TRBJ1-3	CASSRQVFGHTIYF	TGTGCCAGCAGCCGACAGGTGTTCGGACACACCATATATTTT
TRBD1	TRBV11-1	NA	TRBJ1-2	CASSQGQGTYGYTF	TGTGCCAGCAGCCAGGGACAGGGGACGTATGGCTACACCTTC
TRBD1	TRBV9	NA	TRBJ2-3	CASSAPTGPSTDTQYF	TGTGCCAGCAGCGCCCCGACAGGGCCTAGCACAGATACGCAGTATTTT
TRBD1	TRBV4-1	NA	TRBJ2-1	CASSQGGTGVYNEQFF	TGCGCCAGCAGCCAAGGGGGGACAGGCGTTTACAATGAGCAGTTCTTC
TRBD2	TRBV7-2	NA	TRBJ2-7	CASSPPGLAGGIYEQYF	TGTGCCAGCAGCCCTCCCGGACTAGCGGGAGGTATCTACGAGCAGTACTTC
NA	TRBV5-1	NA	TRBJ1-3	CASSLGDSGNTIYF	TGCGCCAGCAGCTTGGGAGACTCTGGAAACACCATATATTTT
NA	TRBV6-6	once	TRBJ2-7	CASSLRKGPSYEQYF	TGTGCCAGCAGTCTTCGGAAGGGGCCTTCCTACGAGCAGTACTTC
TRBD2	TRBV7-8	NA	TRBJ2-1	CASSLALSGGYNEQFF	TGTGCCAGCAGCTTAGCTCTATCGGGAGGGTACAATGAGCAGTTCTTC
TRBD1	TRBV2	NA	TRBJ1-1	CASRPQGAYTEAFF	TGTGCCAGCAGACCACAGGGGGCTTATACTGAAGCTTTCTTT
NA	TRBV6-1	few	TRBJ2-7	CASSVSESYEQYF	TGTGCCAGCAGTGTTTCTGAGTCCTACGAGCAGTACTTC
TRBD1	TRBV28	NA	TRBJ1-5	CASSLDRAGSNQPQHF	TGTGCCAGCAGTTTAGACAGGGCCGGTAGCAATCAGCCCCAGCATTTT
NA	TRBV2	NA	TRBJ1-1	CASRAIPGGGTEAFF	TGTGCCAGCAGGGCAATCCCGGGGGGCGGCACTGAAGCTTTCTTT